The rows below give T cell receptor beta chains drawn from one sample of a study of control samples from healthy donors and cancer patients. Measured with immunoSEQ multiplex PCR; TCRdb has only the in-frame clones, and not every one. The sample includes some 120,000 clones, 80% to 90% of them seen just once. The material sequenced was blood. The receptors shown here come from a man aged 35-49 years in good health. Both conserved end residues are part of each CDR3. D genes are given only for firm matches. Rows may omit the clone size; those that give it use once, few, many or a size class.

CDR3 protein	CDR3 DNA	clone size	J gene	V gene	D gene
CASSVDLERGYTF	TGTGCCAGCAGCGTAGATCTCGAGAGGGGATACACCTTC	once	TRBJ1-2	TRBV9	-
CASSPDRGRTDTQYF	TGTGCCAGCAGTCCGGACAGGGGTAGGACAGATACGCAGTATTTT	-	TRBJ2-3	TRBV6-4	TRBD1
CASSPGPLYEQYF	TGTGCCAGCAGTCCGGGACCGTTATACGAGCAGTACTTC	-	TRBJ2-7	TRBV28	-
CASSMSALGGEQYF	TGTGCCAGTAGTATGTCTGCCCTCGGTGGCGAGCAGTACTTC	-	TRBJ2-7	TRBV19	-
CAWSVIRSGANVLTF	TGTGCCTGGAGTGTAATACGGTCTGGGGCCAACGTCCTGACTTTC	-	TRBJ2-6	TRBV30	-
CATSDPGWPNQPQHF	TGTGCCACCAGTGACCCGGGCTGGCCCAATCAGCCCCAGCATTTT	-	TRBJ1-5	TRBV24-1	-
CASSQEESPFLTGGYNEQFF	TGCGCCAGCAGCCAAGAAGAATCCCCCTTTTTGACAGGGGGTTACAATGAGCAGTTCTTC	once	TRBJ2-1	TRBV4-1	TRBD1
CASSLQGAPGEKLFF	TGTGCCAGCAGCTTACAGGGGGCCCCAGGAGAAAAACTGTTTTTT	-	TRBJ1-4	TRBV7-6	TRBD1
CASSLGLAEYSYEQYF	TGCGCCAGCAGCCTAGGACTAGCGGAATACTCCTACGAGCAGTACTTC	-	TRBJ2-7	TRBV5-1	TRBD2
CASSLVENAEAFF	TGTGCCAGCAGCTTAGTGGAGAACGCTGAAGCTTTCTTT	-	TRBJ1-1	TRBV7-2	-
CASSLDGRGGQETQYF	TGCGCCAGCAGCTTGGACGGGCGGGGGGGCCAAGAGACCCAGTACTTC	-	TRBJ2-5	TRBV5-1	TRBD2
CASSWRWQGDSPLHF	TGTGCCAGCAGTTGGAGGTGGCAGGGGGATTCACCCCTCCACTTT	-	TRBJ1-6	TRBV27	TRBD1
CASSLVARGYGYTF	TGTGCCAGCAGCTTGGTTGCCAGAGGCTATGGCTACACCTTC	few	TRBJ1-2	TRBV5-6	-
CASSLGGGGTYNEQFF	TGTGCCAGCAGCTTAGGTGGCGGGGGGACCTACAATGAGCAGTTCTTC	-	TRBJ2-1	TRBV7-6	TRBD2
CASSQAPGQANSPLHF	TGCGCCAGCAGCCAAGCTCCGGGACAAGCTAATTCACCCCTCCACTTT	-	TRBJ1-6	TRBV4-3	-
CASSPRQGENEQYF	TGTGCCAGCTCACCCCGACAGGGAGAAAACGAGCAGTACTTC	-	TRBJ2-7	TRBV18	TRBD1
CASSSSASSYEQYF	TGTGCCAGCAGTTCTAGCGCTAGCTCCTACGAGCAGTACTTC	-	TRBJ2-7	TRBV6-5	-
CASSRALGRAYEQYF	TGTGCCAGCAGCCGGGCCCTTGGGAGGGCCTACGAGCAGTACTTC	-	TRBJ2-7	TRBV7-2	TRBD2
CASSPDWNSEAFF	TGCGCCAGCAGCCCGGACTGGAATTCTGAAGCTTTCTTT	-	TRBJ1-1	TRBV5-1	-
CASSFRGVFGELFF	TGTGCCAGCAGCTTCAGGGGAGTATTCGGGGAGCTGTTTTTT	-	TRBJ2-2	TRBV11-3	-
CATSLDLAKNIQYF	TGTGCCACCAGCCTGGACCTAGCCAAAAACATTCAGTACTTC	-	TRBJ2-4	TRBV15	-
CASSQDHAAGNTIYF	TGTGCCAGCAGCCAAGATCACGCGGCGGGAAACACCATATATTTT	-	TRBJ1-3	TRBV3-1/TRBV3-2	-
CAISEKAGGSGANVLTF	TGTGCCATCAGTGAGAAGGCAGGGGGTTCCGGGGCCAACGTCCTGACTTTC	-	TRBJ2-6	TRBV10-3	TRBD1
CASSVVAGTDNEQFF	TGTGCCAGCAGCGTAGTAGCCGGGACAGACAATGAGCAGTTCTTC	-	TRBJ2-1	TRBV9	TRBD1
CASSPRTSTNEKLFF	TGTGCCAGTAGTCCCAGGACATCAACTAATGAAAAACTGTTTTTT	-	TRBJ1-4	TRBV19	-
CATSRDREKLFF	TGTGCCACCAGCAGAGATCGGGAAAAACTGTTTTTT	-	TRBJ1-4	TRBV15	-
CASSSLQGRNQPQHF	TGTGCCAGCAGCTCCCTACAGGGGCGCAATCAGCCCCAGCATTTT	-	TRBJ1-5	TRBV6-5	TRBD1
CASSPMRGAEAFF	TGCGCCAGCAGTCCAATGCGGGGTGCTGAAGCTTTCTTT	-	TRBJ1-1	TRBV10-1	-
CASSLSDRTNTEAFF	TGTGCCAGCAGCTTGTCGGACAGAACCAACACTGAAGCTTTCTTT	-	TRBJ1-1	TRBV5-6	-
CATSAPAGVYNEQFF	TGTGCCACCAGTGCCCCAGCGGGGGTCTACAATGAGCAGTTCTTC	-	TRBJ2-1	TRBV24-1	TRBD2
CASSSRQGETEAFF	TGTGCCAGCAGCTCGAGACAGGGGGAGACCGAAGCTTTCTTT	-	TRBJ1-1	TRBV7-2	TRBD1
CAISSGQTGNTIYF	TGTGCCATCAGTTCGGGACAAACTGGAAACACCATATATTTT	-	TRBJ1-3	TRBV10-3	-
CASGPPYGYTF	TGTGCCAGCGGACCTCCCTATGGCTACACCTTC	-	TRBJ1-2	TRBV19	-
CASSSHGHPGGYEQYF	TGTGCCAGCAGTTCCCATGGACATCCAGGAGGCTACGAGCAGTACTTC	-	TRBJ2-7	TRBV6-5	-
CATSLAGNQPQHF	TGTGCCACCAGTCTAGCGGGCAATCAGCCCCAGCATTTT	once	TRBJ1-5	TRBV24-1	-
CASKAGKDTGELFF	TGTGCCAGCAAAGCGGGAAAGGACACCGGGGAGCTGTTTTTT	-	TRBJ2-2	TRBV2	TRBD2
CASSPTRGYGYTF	TGTGCCAGCAGTCCTACCAGGGGCTATGGCTACACCTTC	-	TRBJ1-2	TRBV6-5	-
CASRVSSLNTGELFF	TGCGCCAGCAGAGTTAGCAGCCTAAACACCGGGGAGCTGTTTTTT	-	TRBJ2-2	TRBV10-2	-
CASSQRDRTPVGYTF	TGTGCCAGCAGCCAAAGAGATAGGACCCCGGTCGGCTACACCTTC	-	TRBJ1-2	TRBV3-1/TRBV3-2	-
CATSDLNEQFF	TGTGCCACCAGTGATTTAAATGAGCAGTTCTTC	-	TRBJ2-1	TRBV24-1	-
CASSLAGGTQGYTF	TGTGCCAGCAGCTTAGCTGGGGGGACTCAAGGCTACACCTTC	-	TRBJ1-2	TRBV7-9	-
CASSGGTGGYQETQYF	TGCGCCAGCAGCGGAGGGACAGGGGGGTACCAAGAGACCCAGTACTTC	-	TRBJ2-5	TRBV5-1	TRBD1
CATSDAQGAGTEAFF	TGTGCCACCAGTGATGCACAGGGGGCAGGCACTGAAGCTTTCTTT	once	TRBJ1-1	TRBV24-1	TRBD1
CASSWRLAGYIFNNEQFF	TGTGCCAGCAGCTGGAGACTAGCGGGATACATATTTAACAATGAGCAGTTCTTC	-	TRBJ2-1	TRBV7-3	TRBD2
CASSPEEGQQPQHF	TGTGCCAGCAGCCCCGAGGAGGGCCAGCAGCCCCAGCATTTT	-	TRBJ1-5	TRBV9	-
CASSLSDTQGYTF	TGTGCCAGCAGCTTATCGGATACCCAGGGCTACACCTTC	-	TRBJ1-2	TRBV7-9	-
CASRYEGVTEAFF	TGTGCCAGCAGATACGAGGGGGTCACTGAAGCTTTCTTT	-	TRBJ1-1	TRBV6-5	-
CASSFGRANTEAFF	TGTGCCAGCAGTTTCGGTAGGGCGAACACTGAAGCTTTCTTT	-	TRBJ1-1	TRBV2	-
CASPPRGTSVANVLTF	TGTGCCAGCCCCCCCCGCGGAACCTCGGTGGCCAACGTCCTGACTTTC	-	TRBJ2-6	TRBV18	-
CASSAFRGRNNEKLFF	TGTGCCAGTAGTGCATTCAGGGGGCGGAATAATGAAAAACTGTTTTTT	once	TRBJ1-4	TRBV19	TRBD1
CASSSDVPYEQYF	TGTGCCAGCAGCTCCGACGTACCCTACGAGCAGTACTTC	-	TRBJ2-7	TRBV7-9	-
CAWSVLSHEQYF	TGTGCCTGGAGTGTACTATCCCACGAGCAGTACTTC	few	TRBJ2-7	TRBV30	-
CASTGGGYGYTF	TGTGCCAGCACCGGCGGGGGTTATGGCTACACCTTC	-	TRBJ1-2	TRBV5-4	-
CATSDPDSSYEQYF	TGTGCCACCAGTGACCCGGACAGCTCCTACGAGCAGTACTTC	once	TRBJ2-7	TRBV24-1	-
CASSEAPASSGNTIYF	TGTGCCAGCAGTGAAGCGCCTGCCAGCTCTGGAAACACCATATATTTT	-	TRBJ1-3	TRBV6-1	-
CASSSAPQGETQYF	TGTGCCAGCAGCTCGGCCCCACAAGGGGAGACCCAGTACTTC	-	TRBJ2-5	TRBV7-9	-